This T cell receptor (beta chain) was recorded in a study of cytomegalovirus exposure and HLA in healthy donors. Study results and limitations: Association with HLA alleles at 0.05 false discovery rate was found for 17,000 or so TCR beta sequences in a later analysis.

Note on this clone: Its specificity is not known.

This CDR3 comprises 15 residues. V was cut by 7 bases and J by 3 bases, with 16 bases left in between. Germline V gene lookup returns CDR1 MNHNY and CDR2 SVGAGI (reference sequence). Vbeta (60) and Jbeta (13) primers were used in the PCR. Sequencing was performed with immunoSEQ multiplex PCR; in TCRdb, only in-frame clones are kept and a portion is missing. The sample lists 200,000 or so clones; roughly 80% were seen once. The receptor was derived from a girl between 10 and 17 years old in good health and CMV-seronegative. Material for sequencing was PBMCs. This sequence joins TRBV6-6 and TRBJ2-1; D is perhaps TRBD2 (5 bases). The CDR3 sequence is CASTPPRADYNEQFF. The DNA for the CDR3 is TGTGCCAGCACTCCTCCGCGGGCCGACTACAATGAGCAGTTCTTC.